The sequence of this T cell receptor beta chain was determined in a study of blood T cell repertoires in COVID-19. At the level of the study: There were acute and convalescent COVID-19 samples, and they came from the United States, Italy and Spain.

Original processing methods: The authors estimated nucleated cell counts from reference gene primer amplification. The repertoire was sequenced with immunoSEQ multiplex PCR; TCRdb's copy has only in-frame clones and lacks some. V and J calls and clone size follow that table, whereas D and trimming were derived from the DNA. The profile covers 200,000 to 300,000 clones, with around 87% appearing a single time and roughly 3.1% taken by the ten largest. V was shortened by 3 bases and J by 4 bases, with 18 bases between the two germline ends. The V gene's germline CDR1 is SGHVS and CDR2 FQNEAQ. The CDR3 consists of 16 residues. This clone was picked up one time. Cohort placement rested on clinical history that participants reported themselves.

This sequence joins TRBV7-8 and TRBJ1-1; D might be TRBD1 (6 bases). The receptor was derived from a woman in her thirties or forties with acute COVID-19. Specimen: PBMCs or T cells enriched from blood (not recorded which). CDR3 sequence: CASSFADAGVGTEAFF. In DNA, the CDR3 is TGTGCCAGCAGCTTCGCTGATGCAGGGGTAGGCACTGAAGCTTTCTTT.